These 21 T cell receptor beta chains originate from one sample sequenced in a study of blood T cell repertoires in COVID-19 (dated by TCRdb to 2019 to 2021). Receptor amplification or capture employed the immunoSEQ multiplex PCR assay. TCRdb took over this immuneACCESS table, retaining in-frame rearrangements with V and J assigned. Such tables are incomplete; in checked studies, under half of the missing clones stem from an unresolved V gene, and the remainder is unexplained. Here the sample has about 230,000 clones; about nine tenths occur a single time. Roughly 3% of the sample comes from the top ten. The sample consisted of peripheral blood. The receptor set was obtained from a man aged 30 to 45 with COVID-19, enrolled during active disease.

The chain is built from TRBV6-2 or TRBV6-3 and TRBJ1-1, with 10 bases identical to TRBD1. The V gene's germline CDR1 is MNHEY and CDR2 SVGEGT. V lost 4 bases and J lost 11; bases outside the gene matches: 10. CDR3 length: 14 residues. The CDR3 nucleotides read TGTGCCAGCAGTTTTACCGGGACAGGGGCGCGGGCTTTCTTT. Residues: CASSFTGTGARAFF.

V and J are TRBV10-3 and TRBJ2-4; unclear D gene. Trimming stripped 3 bases from V and 5 bases from J, with 5 bases between. Germline V lookup: CDR1 ENHRY, CDR2 SYGVKD. The CDR3 loop spans 12 amino acids. DNA of the CDR3: TGTGCCATCAGTGAACAGCAAAACATTCAGTACTTC. Its protein is CAISEQQNIQYF.

The J gene is TRBJ2-1, the V gene TRBV18; 9 bases are shared with TRBD2. Looked up from germline, CDR1 is KGHSH and CDR2 is LQKENI. This CDR3 comprises 16 residues. J gave up 7 bases and V 1 base, and 8 bases lay outside the gene matches. CDR3 sequence: CASSPQSGLARNEQFF. The DNA for the CDR3 is TGTGCCAGCTCACCACAGTCAGGACTAGCGAGGAATGAGCAGTTCTTC.

This chain uses TRBV27 with TRBJ2-7, with 7 bases matching TRBD1. Germline lookup yields CDR1 MNHEY and CDR2 SMNVEV (reference sequence). Trimming took 4 bases from V and 4 from J; bases not matched to a gene: 13. CDR3 length: 16 amino acids. CDR3 nucleotides: TGTGCCAGCAGTTGGCGTCCCGACAGGGTAGAATACGAGCAGTACTTC. Protein: CASSWRPDRVEYEQYF.

The chain links TRBV4-1 to TRBJ2-3, with a weak D call TRBD1 (6 bases). Trimming shortened V by 2 bases and J by 3 bases, and 30 bases separated the two germline ends. The CDR3 totals 21 residues. CDR1 and CDR2 from the germline V gene are MGHRA and YSYEKL. As DNA, the CDR3 is TGCGCCAGCAGCCAACCTCCGATGCGGCCCGGGCAGGGGCCTTTAACAGATACGCAGTATTTT. Amino acids: CASSQPPMRPGQGPLTDTQYF.

In nucleotides, the CDR3 is TGCGCCAGCAGCTCAAAGGGGCAAACAACTAATGAAAAACTGTTTTTT. Translating it yields CASSSKGQTTNEKLFF. The V call is TRBV5-1, the J call TRBJ1-4; the D gene is possibly TRBD1 (5 bases). Germline V gene sequence: CDR1 SGHRS, CDR2 YFSETQ. The V and J ends lost 3 bases and 0 bases respectively, with 12 bases between them. This CDR3 has 16 residues.

This chain uses TRBV7-3 with TRBJ2-7, with a weak D call TRBD2 (6 bases). The CDR3 runs to 13 residues. Trimming removed 5 bases at V and 2 bases at J, with 10 bases between. CDR1 and CDR2 from the germline V gene are SGHTA and FQGTGA. As DNA, the CDR3 is TGTGCCAGCAGCATGGGCGGGACCTACGAGCAGTACTTC. Encoded protein: CASSMGGTYEQYF.

There are a few counts of this clone. J is TRBJ1-2 and V is TRBV14; no clear D. The CDR3 has 20 residues. Trimming took off 0 bases at V and 2 bases at J, with 25 bases between the two ends. The germline V gene encodes CDR1 SGHDN and CDR2 FVKESK. Written as DNA, the CDR3 is TGTGCCAGCAGCCAAGATCGTGGAGGCCTCAACATCCCCCGGAACTATGGCTACACCTTC. This translates into CASSQDRGGLNIPRNYGYTF.

The rearrangement joins TRBV11-2 to TRBJ1-1, with 9 bases identical to TRBD1. CDR3 length: 15 amino acids. CDR1 is SGHAT and CDR2 is FQNNGV in the germline V gene. V shed 4 bases and J 5 bases; nucleotides not matched to a gene: 8. The CDR3 DNA follows: TGTGCCAGCAGCTCAAGGACAGGGGTGGAGACTGAAGCTTTCTTT. Amino acid sequence: CASSSRTGVETEAFF.

The gene calls are TRBV6-5 and TRBJ2-7; D unresolved. Germline V gene sequence: CDR1 MNHEY, CDR2 SVGAGI. V lost 2 bases to trimming and J lost 0 bases, with 11 bases between them. This CDR3 is 15 amino acids long. CDR3 DNA: TGTGCCAGCAGTTACGACGGGTTTCGCTCCTACGAGCAGTACTTC. Protein sequence: CASSYDGFRSYEQYF.

This chain connects TRBV19 to TRBJ2-1; 15 bases fit TRBD2. The V segment lost 5 bases and the J segment 8 bases; nucleotides outside the gene matches: 7. Germline loops: CDR1 LNHDA, CDR2 SQIVND (reference sequence). The CDR3 loop spans 16 amino acids. The CDR3 DNA reads TGTGCCAGTAGTCTCGGACTAGCGGGGGGGCGGGATGAGCAGTTCTTC. It is translated as CASSLGLAGGRDEQFF.

Only one count was recorded for this clone. This chain joins TRBV16 and TRBJ2-7; D unclear. The V gene lost 2 bases and the J gene lost 2 bases, with 13 bases spanning the gap. The CDR3 is 15 amino acids. Germline assignment: CDR1 KGHSY and CDR2 FQNENV. The CDR3 DNA is TGTGCCAGCAGCCAAACTTCCTGGGCCACCTACGAGCAGTACTTC. This encodes CASSQTSWATYEQYF.

As regards this clone: Different DNA sequences within this sample yield the same CDR3. The chain carries TRBV5-4 and TRBJ1-1; the D is unclear. The V end lost 0 bases, the J end lost 1 base, and 7 bases lay between the germline ends. Germline V CDR1 and CDR2: SGHNT, YYREEE (reference sequence). This CDR3 has 14 residues. In nucleotides, the CDR3 is TGTGCCAGCAGCTTGGCAGGAGGGAACACTGAAGCTTTCTTT. This encodes CASSLAGGNTEAFF.

The chain links TRBV7-3 to TRBJ1-2; TRBD1 is a possible D gene (6 bases). The CDR3 has 16 residues. Germline V gene sequence: CDR1 SGHTA, CDR2 FQGTGA. The V end lost 2 bases, the J end lost 5 bases, and 18 bases lay between the germline ends. The CDR3 DNA reads TGTGCCAGCAGCTTATTTGCGGCAGGGGAAGGGTATGGCTACACCTTC. Its translation is CASSLFAAGEGYGYTF.

The rearrangement links TRBV19 to TRBJ1-3; possibly TRBD1 for D (5 bases). Germline V gene sequence: CDR1 LNHDA, CDR2 SQIVND (reference sequence). Between the trimmed V and J ends, which lost 5 bases and 0 bases, there was a span of 14 bases. The length of the CDR3 is 16 residues. CDR3 DNA: TGTGCCAGTAGTGATTTGACAGCTAACTCTGGAAACACCATATATTTT. As protein: CASSDLTANSGNTIYF.

V gene TRBV11-2 combines with J gene TRBJ1-1, with a tentative D call TRBD1 (6 bases). Germline CDR1 SGHAT, CDR2 FQNNGV. V lost 8 bases to trimming and J lost 4 bases, with 14 bases between them. The length of the CDR3 is 13 residues. The CDR3 region has the DNA TGTGCCAGCGGATTTACAGGGCCCACTGAAGCTTTCTTT. It codes for CASGFTGPTEAFF. Full variable domain (missing parts from reference TRBV11-2 and TRBJ1-1): EAGVAQSPRYKIIEKRQSVAFWCNPISGHATLYWYQQILGQGPKLLIQFQNNGVVDDSQLPKDRFSAERLKGVDSTLKIQPAKLEDSAVYLCASGFTGPTEAFFGQGTRLTVV.

This clone was recorded only once. The V call is TRBV11-2, the J call TRBJ2-7; TRBD1 aligns across 7 bases. CDR1 SGHAT and CDR2 FQNNGV come from the germline V gene. V was clipped by 1 base and J by 12 bases; unmatched bases: 15. The CDR3 loop spans 15 amino acids. CDR3 coding DNA: TGTGCCAGCAGCTTAGCCCCATCCGGGACAGCCAGCGTGTACTTC. As protein: CASSLAPSGTASVYF.

The J gene is TRBJ1-2, the V gene TRBV19, with 7 positions matching TRBD1. The V segment lost 5 bases and the J segment 0 bases; nucleotides outside the gene matches: 9. The V gene's germline CDR1 is LNHDA and CDR2 SQIVND (reference sequence). This CDR3 has 16 amino acids. The CDR3 sequence is CASSVIRDSANYGYTF. CDR3 nucleotide sequence: TGTGCCAGTAGTGTGATAAGGGACAGTGCTAACTATGGCTACACCTTC. Complete variable domain (other parts from reference TRBV19 and TRBJ1-2): DGGITQSPKYLFRKEGQNVTLSCEQNLNHDAMYWYRQDPGQGLRLIYYSQIVNDFQKGDIAEGYSVSREKKESFPLTVTSAQKNPTAFYLCASSVIRDSANYGYTFGSGTRLTVV.

The rearrangement links TRBV5-1 to TRBJ2-7, with 12 bases aligning to TRBD2. The CDR3 has 15 amino acids. J gave up 3 bases and V 4 bases, and 5 bases lay outside the gene matches. Germline V gene lookup returns CDR1 SGHRS and CDR2 YFSETQ. CDR3 protein: CASSQTSGGYYEQYF. CDR3 DNA sequence: TGCGCCAGCAGCCAGACTAGCGGGGGTTACTACGAGCAGTACTTC.

V is TRBV5-1 and J is TRBJ1-4; D remains ambiguous. The CDR3 sequence is 16 residues long. Germline values: CDR1 SGHRS, CDR2 YFSETQ. The V gene lost 1 base and the J gene lost 3 bases, with 13 bases spanning the gap. The CDR3 sequence: CASSLMSLGANEKLFF. In DNA form, the CDR3 reads TGCGCCAGCAGCTTGATGTCATTAGGAGCTAATGAAAAACTGTTTTTT.

The CDR3 reads CASSLEGATNEKLFF. CDR3 nucleotide sequence: TGTGCCAGCAGCTTAGAGGGGGCAACTAATGAAAAACTGTTTTTT. The chain links TRBV7-6 to TRBJ1-4; D is perhaps TRBD1 (6 bases). Germline CDR1 SGHVS, CDR2 FNYEAQ. Trimming took 1 base from V and 0 from J, leaving 6 bases between them. The CDR3 has 15 amino acids.